This T cell receptor (beta chain) derives from a study of blood T cell repertoires in COVID-19. With 1 base clipped from V and 0 bases from J, the junction kept 0 bases outside the gene matches. The CDR3 is 15 residues long. CDR1 GTSNPN and CDR2 SVGIG come from the germline V gene (reference sequence). In the original workflow: Amplification of reference gene primers provided the estimated nucleated cell counts. This table comes from immunoSEQ multiplex PCR, and its TCRdb copy is limited to in-frame clones, with some not included. From that table come the V and J calls and clone size; the DNA was used to work out D and trimming. The sample lists some 200,000 clones, 80% to 90% occurring once.

The V and J genes are TRBV30 and TRBJ2-6; 7 nucleotides align to TRBD2. The sequenced sample consisted of PBMCs or T cells enriched from blood (not recorded which). The clonotype was recovered from a young woman who had recovered from COVID-19. CDR3 sequence (DNA): TGTGCCTGGAGTGCGGGGGGCTCTGGGGCCAACGTCCTGACTTTC. Protein sequence: CAWSAGGSGANVLTF.